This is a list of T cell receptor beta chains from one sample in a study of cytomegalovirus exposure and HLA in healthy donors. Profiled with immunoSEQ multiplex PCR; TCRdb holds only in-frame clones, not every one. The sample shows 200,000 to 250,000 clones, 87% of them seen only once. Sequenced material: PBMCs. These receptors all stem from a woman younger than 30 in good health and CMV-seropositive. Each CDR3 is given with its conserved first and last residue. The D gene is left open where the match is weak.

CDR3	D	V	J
CASSSGPYGYTF	NA	TRBV27	TRBJ1-2
CASSEGQRYEQYF	TRBD1	TRBV19	TRBJ2-7
CAWTTDRLITEAFF	TRBD1	TRBV30	TRBJ1-1
CASSSLGSEQYF	NA	TRBV27	TRBJ2-7
CASSTRTGYEQYF	TRBD1	TRBV5-4	TRBJ2-7
CASSLGGRAAPGNEQFF	TRBD2	TRBV5-1	TRBJ2-1
CAWSGRSEGALLSSYNEQFF	NA	TRBV30	TRBJ2-1
CASSQQGAYTEAFF	TRBD1	TRBV5-1	TRBJ1-1
CASSQRTSGRNTQYF	TRBD2	TRBV4-2	TRBJ2-3
CASTPRTGSSYEQYF	TRBD1	TRBV28	TRBJ2-7
CASSLGTGDDGYGYTF	TRBD1	TRBV7-9	TRBJ1-2
CASSSGQGAYEQYF	TRBD1	TRBV19	TRBJ2-7
CASSFSSGRALEQYF	TRBD2	TRBV5-1	TRBJ2-7
CAISEGLAGFEQFF	TRBD2	TRBV10-3	TRBJ2-1
CASSLTQSSYEQYF	NA	TRBV27	TRBJ2-7
CASSPDRTGWNTEAFF	TRBD1	TRBV5-1	TRBJ1-1
CASSDSYKNIQYF	NA	TRBV2	TRBJ2-4
CASKEGANYGYTF	NA	TRBV5-1	TRBJ1-2
CASSPYLAGAANEQFF	TRBD2	TRBV16	TRBJ2-1
CASSQGVGLTSGMCETQYF	TRBD2	TRBV4-2	TRBJ2-5
CAISQAGEYNEQFF	TRBD2	TRBV10-3	TRBJ2-1
CASSPTGGKYEQYF	TRBD1	TRBV10-2	TRBJ2-7
CASSPRGQAPGARSEQYF	NA	TRBV5-1	TRBJ2-7
CASSLSQAGEQYF	NA	TRBV28	TRBJ2-7
CASRSRGLLYGYTF	NA	TRBV19	TRBJ1-2
CASSTKLAGEFSGELFF	TRBD2	TRBV5-1	TRBJ2-2
CASTPTESNQPQHF	NA	TRBV2	TRBJ1-5
CASGLLRGHEQYF	NA	TRBV12-5	TRBJ2-7
CASSFDSGRFNEQYF	TRBD2	TRBV28	TRBJ2-7
CASSRQGGNEKLFF	TRBD1	TRBV28	TRBJ1-4
CASTGLAGYYNEQFF	TRBD2	TRBV4-1	TRBJ2-1
CASSGTGPYEQYF	TRBD1	TRBV9	TRBJ2-7
CASSSRETQYF	NA	TRBV7-9	TRBJ2-5
CSAGLAGGEQYF	TRBD2	TRBV29-1	TRBJ2-7
CASSPYGLAGGPAYEQYF	TRBD2	TRBV28	TRBJ2-7
CASSLGLFAEQYF	NA	TRBV27	TRBJ2-7
CAISEDRYSNQPQHF	TRBD1	TRBV10-3	TRBJ1-5
CASSQGGGTYNEQFF	TRBD2	TRBV4-2	TRBJ2-1
CASSSGTGEFANEQFF	TRBD1	TRBV5-1	TRBJ2-1
CASSPSTGGTGELFF	TRBD1	TRBV18	TRBJ2-2
CASSLSGGALGNTIYF	NA	TRBV27	TRBJ1-3
CASSLSSGAPTDTQYF	TRBD2	TRBV27	TRBJ2-3
CASSWLGGAGSYEQYF	NA	TRBV28	TRBJ2-7
CASKNGGWNTEAFF	NA	TRBV19	TRBJ1-1
CASRSVGQGIADTQYF	TRBD1	TRBV2	TRBJ2-3
CASSPDSNTDTQYF	NA	TRBV18	TRBJ2-3
CASSIGGDYGYTF	NA	TRBV13	TRBJ1-2
CASSPLAEGGYEQYF	NA	TRBV7-2	TRBJ2-7
CASAEQGPWNTIYF	TRBD1	TRBV27	TRBJ1-3
CASSTTGGAVF	NA	TRBV2	TRBJ2-2
CASSYRVGTEAFF	NA	TRBV28	TRBJ1-1
CASSFGLSEQFF	NA	TRBV27	TRBJ2-1
CAWSVGTSGRATGTQYF	TRBD2	TRBV30	TRBJ2-3
CASSLPTARTGELFF	NA	TRBV11-2	TRBJ2-2
CASSPRGAIYGYTF	NA	TRBV27	TRBJ1-2
CASSQDLGGGSYQETQYF	NA	TRBV4-1	TRBJ2-5
CASSTPGLASNEQFF	TRBD2	TRBV11-2	TRBJ2-1
CASSLSADSGDTQYF	NA	TRBV27	TRBJ2-3